These 25 T cell receptor beta chains were all obtained from the same sample, sequenced in a study of blood T cells in healthy people across ages. For the second PCR, which ran for roughly 6 to 12 cycles, a sample-barcoded 5' primer and a J-beta primer mix were used. TCRdb reprocessed the 5' RACE reads via MiXCR and lists one record per CDR3 protein. Here the sample spans some 900,000 distinct CDR3 sequences, around 48% being singletons. Sequenced sample: blood. These receptors all come from a man younger than 40 in good health.

This chain connects TRBV28 to TRBJ1-5, with 7 bases fitting TRBD1. V gave up 7 bases and J gave up 7 bases; unmatched junction bases: 7. Germline V gene lookup returns CDR1 MDHEN and CDR2 SYDVKM. This CDR3 spans 13 amino acids. CDR3 protein: CASTLDRVQPQHF. CDR3 DNA sequence: TGTGCCAGCACCCTCGACAGGGTCCAGCCCCAGCATTTT.

The chain carries TRBV20-1 and TRBJ1-2; tentatively, D is TRBD1 (5 bases). Germline CDR1 and CDR2: DFQATT and SNEGSKA (reference sequence). Trimming removed 2 bases at V and 4 bases at J, with 17 bases between. The CDR3 contains 15 residues. CDR3: CSARRRGQVVYGYTF. For the CDR3, the DNA is TGCAGTGCTAGAAGGAGGGGCCAGGTCGTCTATGGCTACACCTTC.

This clonotype appeared many times. The rearrangement joins TRBV20-1 to TRBJ2-1; D possibly uses TRBD1 or TRBD2 (5 bases each). Trimming pared 6 bases from V and 0 bases from J, leaving 15 bases between. This CDR3 is 15 amino acids long. Germline assignment: CDR1 DFQATT and CDR2 SNEGSKA (reference sequence). The CDR3 spells CSAATGASSYNEQFF. CDR3 bases: TGCAGTGCGGCCACCGGGGCGAGCTCCTACAATGAGCAGTTCTTC.

This clonotype was seen a few times. This chain links TRBV3-1 with TRBJ2-7; D perhaps matches TRBD2 (5 bases). V was pared by 0 bases and J by 2 bases, with 5 bases between. CDR1 is LGHDT and CDR2 is YNNKEL in the germline V gene (reference sequence). This CDR3 contains 13 residues. The CDR3 loop is CASSQDSAYEQYF. The CDR3 DNA follows: TGTGCCAGCAGCCAAGATAGCGCCTACGAGCAGTACTTC.

Comment on this clonotype: The junction departs from the called germline gene at one end, perhaps through a read error. The chain couples TRBV27 to TRBJ2-4, with 10 bases fitting TRBD2. The DNA end favors TRBJ2-7, so the J call may be wrong. This CDR3 comprises 15 residues. The germline V gene has CDR1 MNHEY and CDR2 SMNVEV (reference sequence). CDR3 sequence reads: CAGSFQAGGAGEQYF. The CDR3 region has the DNA TGTGCCGGCAGTTTTCAAGCGGGGGGGGCTGGCGAGCAGTACTTC.

The rearrangement links TRBV6-2 or TRBV6-3 to TRBJ2-7; D call uncertain. V lost 8 bases to trimming and J lost 2 bases, with 16 bases between them. Germline assignment: CDR1 MNHEY and CDR2 SVGEGT. The CDR3 loop spans 14 amino acids. The CDR3 here is CASRSQSTAYEQYF. Here the CDR3 DNA reads TGTGCCAGCCGCTCCCAATCTACCGCCTACGAGCAGTACTTC.

This clonotype was observed a few times. This chain connects TRBV5-1 to TRBJ2-2, with D tentatively TRBD1 or TRBD2 (5 bases each). The V end lost 4 bases, the J end lost 9 bases, and 13 bases lay between the germline ends. Looked up from germline, CDR1 is SGHRS and CDR2 is YFSETQ. The CDR3 extends over 13 amino acids. Written as DNA, the CDR3 is TGCGCCAGCAGCCCGGGACGCGACCGGGAGCTGTTTTTT. It specifies CASSPGRDRELFF. Variable domain in full (rest from reference TRBV5-1 and TRBJ2-2): KAGVTQTPRYLIKTRGQQVTLSCSPISGHRSVSWYQQTPGQGLQFLFEYFSETQRNKGNFPGRFSGRQFSNSRSEMNVSTLELGDSALYLCASSPGRDRELFFGEGSRLTVL.

Notes on this clonotype: An end of the junction differs from the germline gene, which may be a read error. The V gene is TRBV7-9, the J gene TRBJ2-5, with TRBD1 as a possible D gene (7 bases). This CDR3 comprises 14 residues. Germline V CDR1 and CDR2: SEHNR, FQNEAQ (reference sequence). This chain's CDR3 is CAGSFHQGGETQYF. CDR3 in DNA: TGTGCCGGCAGCTTCCATCAGGGGGGAGAGACCCAGTACTTC.

The genes are TRBV4-1 and TRBJ2-4, with D unresolved. From germline, CDR1 is MGHRA and CDR2 YSYEKL. The V end was cut by 0 bases, the J end by 0 bases, with 6 bases between. This CDR3 is 15 amino acids long. This chain's CDR3 is CASSQEAVAKNIQYF. Here the CDR3 DNA reads TGCGCCAGCAGCCAAGAGGCGGTAGCCAAAAACATTCAGTACTTC.

This chain connects TRBV28 to TRBJ1-5; no definite D call. Germline V CDR1 and CDR2: MDHEN, SYDVKM. The CDR3 contains 16 residues. Trimming removed 6 bases at V and 1 base at J, with 16 bases between. CDR3 protein: CASSYLAGGSNQPQHF. DNA of the CDR3: TGTGCCAGCAGCTATCTCGCCGGCGGGAGCAATCAGCCCCAGCATTTT.

This clonotype was counted only a few times. CDR3 sequence reads: CASSAGGYSNQPQHF. Here the CDR3 DNA reads TGTGCCAGCAGTGCAGGGGGCTATAGCAATCAGCCCCAGCATTTT. The chain employs TRBV27 and TRBJ1-5, with TRBD1 identical over 8 bases. There are 15 residues in the CDR3. V lost 5 bases and J lost 0; bases outside the gene matches: 3. In germline, CDR1 is MNHEY, CDR2 SMNVEV (reference sequence).

Only a few counts were recorded for this clonotype. This rearrangement joins TRBV25-1 to TRBJ2-5; 9 bases match TRBD1. This CDR3 has 14 residues. From germline, CDR1 is MGHDK and CDR2 SYGVNS. V lost 6 bases to trimming and J lost 11 bases; unmatched junction nucleotides: 13. CDR3 in amino acids: CASRSNRGQGEQYF. In DNA form, the CDR3 reads TGTGCCAGCAGATCGAACAGGGGGCAAGGGGAGCAGTACTTC.

The chain has TRBV5-1 and TRBJ2-7, with D hard to call. From germline, CDR1 is SGHRS and CDR2 YFSETQ. V gave up 2 bases and J gave up 0 bases, with 12 bases separating them. The CDR3 sequence is 15 residues long. CDR3: CASSFNPHSSYEQYF. The CDR3 DNA reads TGCGCCAGCAGCTTCAATCCCCACAGCTCCTACGAGCAGTACTTC.

A note on this clonotype: The junction and the germline gene differ at one end; a read error may be behind it. The chain has TRBV7-2 and TRBJ2-1; 10 bases match TRBD1. Germline V gives CDR1 SGHTA, CDR2 FQGNSA. The length of the CDR3 is 15 residues. The CDR3 DNA follows: TGTGTCAGCAGCACCGGGACAGGGGTATACAATGAGCAGTTCTTC. This encodes CVSSTGTGVYNEQFF.

CDR3 sequence (DNA): TGTGCCAGCAGACGGGGCAGCGAGTATGGCTACACCTTC. It is translated as CASRRGSEYGYTF. The J gene is TRBJ1-2, the V gene TRBV27, with D possibly matching TRBD1 (5 bases). The CDR3 consists of 13 residues. V was shortened by 6 bases and J by 5 bases, with 13 bases between the two germline ends. Germline V gives CDR1 MNHEY, CDR2 SMNVEV (reference sequence).

The chain joins TRBV30 to TRBJ1-1, with D possibly being TRBD1 (6 bases). CDR3 length: 16 amino acids. The germline V gene has CDR1 GTSNPN and CDR2 SVGIG (reference sequence). Trimming pared 5 bases from V and 1 base from J, leaving 20 bases between. Here the CDR3 reads CAWAFSYGGRNTEAFF. The CDR3 nucleotides are TGTGCCTGGGCCTTTTCCTATGGGGGCAGGAACACTGAAGCTTTCTTT.

The sample holds one count of this clonotype. As DNA, the CDR3 is TGCAGTGCTCGTACTAGCGGGGGTACCACAGATACGCAGTATTTT. As protein: CSARTSGGTTDTQYF. The J gene is TRBJ2-3, the V gene TRBV20-1; TRBD2 aligns across 11 bases. Germline V lookup: CDR1 DFQATT, CDR2 SNEGSKA (reference sequence). Trimming cost V 5 bases and J 2 bases; bases outside gene matches: 6. The CDR3 has 15 amino acids.

The V and J genes are TRBV7-2 and TRBJ2-2; tentative D call: TRBD2 (6 bases). Germline CDR1 and CDR2: SGHTA and FQGNSA. This CDR3 contains 17 residues. Trimming removed 6 bases at V and 4 bases at J, with 21 bases between. The CDR3 coding sequence is TGTGCCAGCAGGACTGGACTAAGCGGGTCCTCCACCGGGGAGCTGTTTTTT. This translates into CASRTGLSGSSTGELFF.

This rearrangement joins TRBV12-3 or TRBV12-4 to TRBJ2-6, with 7 bases aligning to TRBD1. This CDR3 is 16 amino acids long. With 7 bases clipped from V and 0 bases from J, the junction kept 6 bases outside the gene matches. The CDR3 DNA reads as TGTGCCAGCAATATGGGACAGCTCTCTGGGGCCAACGTCCTGACTTTC. Translated: CASNMGQLSGANVLTF.

CDR3 sequence reads: CSASSKSYNEQFF. In DNA form, the CDR3 reads TGCAGTGCTAGTAGCAAGTCCTACAATGAGCAGTTCTTC. V usage is TRBV20-1 and J usage is TRBJ2-1, with D unclear. This CDR3 spans 13 amino acids. Trimming left V 3 bases short and J 1 base short, with 7 bases between. CDR1 is DFQATT and CDR2 is SNEGSKA in the germline V gene (reference sequence).

There are a few counts of this clonotype. The chain combines TRBV5-1 with TRBJ2-1; TRBD2 aligns across 11 bases. The junction had 7 bases not matched to a gene; V was cut back by 4 bases and J by 7 bases. Per germline, CDR1 SGHRS and CDR2 YFSETQ. This CDR3 comprises 15 residues. The CDR3 protein is CASSVLAGGMNEQFF. CDR3 DNA sequence: TGCGCCAGCAGCGTGCTAGCGGGGGGTATGAATGAGCAGTTCTTC.

The chain uses TRBV24-1 and TRBJ2-1; maybe TRBD2 (5 bases). Germline CDR1 and CDR2: KGHDR and SFDVKD. The CDR3 runs to 11 residues. V was pared by 5 bases and J by 13 bases, with 11 bases between. The CDR3 coding sequence is TGTGCCACCAGTGGCCTCGCGGGTCAGTTCTTC. It yields the protein CATSGLAGQFF.

Regarding this clonotype: At one end the junction does not follow the germline gene, possibly because of a read error. The genes are TRBV11-1 and TRBJ2-1; 10 bases fit TRBD2. The CDR3 has 16 residues. CDR1 and CDR2 (germline): SGHAT, FQDESV (reference sequence). The CDR3 DNA sequence: TGTGCCAGCAGCTCCTCTCTAGCGGGGGACCCCAGTGAGCAGGTCTTC. This codes for CASSSSLAGDPSEQVF.

The gene calls are TRBV12-3 or TRBV12-4 and TRBJ1-1, with D tentatively TRBD1 (5 bases). The CDR3 totals 14 residues. Trimming cost V 5 bases and J 4 bases, with 14 bases left between them. The CDR3 nucleotides are TGTGCCAGCAGTGTAGGGCAGGGCAGCACTGAAGCTTTCTTT. Protein: CASSVGQGSTEAFF.

The CDR3 DNA reads as TGTGCCAGCAGTCCCCGGCAGGGGATCTCCTATAATTCACCCCTCCACTTT. This encodes CASSPRQGISYNSPLHF. The V and J genes are TRBV6-1 and TRBJ1-6; D may be TRBD1 (6 bases). V shed 5 bases and J shed 0 bases, with 14 bases lying between them. CDR1 and CDR2 from the germline V gene are MNHNS and SASEGT. The CDR3 extends over 17 amino acids.